The rows below give T cell receptor beta chains drawn from one sample of a study of OX40 agonist ivuxolimab in advanced cancers. Sequencing was performed with immunoSEQ multiplex PCR; in TCRdb, only in-frame clones are kept and a portion is missing. The sample has tens of thousands of clones; roughly four fifths are singletons. Sequencing used CD4+ or CD8+ T cells sorted from blood, obtained in a trial of the OX40 agonist ivuxolimab. The receptors come from an adult with an advanced solid tumor such as melanoma, head and neck, liver or kidney cancer. Both conserved end residues are part of each CDR3. Fields, in order: V gene, CDR3 protein.

TRBV6-1 CASSDLPTGPLSYEQYF
TRBV6-1 CASSGIRLAGGRESTDTQYF
TRBV28 CAVEGGASNQPQHF
TRBV7-3 CASSAGQSNYGYTF
TRBV21-1 CASSEADTTYEQYF
TRBV5-1 CASSLGGQGVEGYTF
TRBV7-2 CASSWGRGEKLFF
TRBV29-1 CSVRRTEAFF
TRBV5-4 CASSFSGTFVEGGQYF
TRBV7-6 CASSVSPLNQPQHF
TRBV6-1 CASSEALTRQPPSDEQFF
TRBV6-5 CASNLNGQGIYEQYF
TRBV15 CATSSGERTQYF
TRBV9 CASSARRNTEAFF
TRBV16 CASSRGQGNTEAFF
TRBV19 CASNSGQGGQETQYF
TRBV19 CASSEGVGGNQPQHF
TRBV11-2 CASTLYTDTQYF
TRBV7-6 CASSPGTGSNQPQHF
TRBV10-1 CASSESRGSPYGYTF
TRBV2 CASLSDAILSGNTIYF
TRBV27 CASRSTGGDTQYF
TRBV28 CASSFRGKSSPLHF
TRBV19 CAVGFRNTIYF
TRBV7-8 CASSLGLRGRGETQYF
TRBV6-1 CASRINSGNEQFF